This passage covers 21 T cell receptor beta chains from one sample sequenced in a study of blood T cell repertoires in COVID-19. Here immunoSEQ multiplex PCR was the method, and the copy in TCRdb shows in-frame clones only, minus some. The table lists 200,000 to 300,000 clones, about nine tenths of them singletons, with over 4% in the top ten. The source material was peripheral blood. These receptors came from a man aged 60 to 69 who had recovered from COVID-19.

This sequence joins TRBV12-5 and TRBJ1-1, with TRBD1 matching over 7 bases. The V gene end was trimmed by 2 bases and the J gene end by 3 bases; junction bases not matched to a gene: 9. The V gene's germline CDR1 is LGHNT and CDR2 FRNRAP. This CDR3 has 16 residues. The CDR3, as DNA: TGTGCTAGTGGTTTGAAAGGACAGGAGGGCGACACTGAAGCTTTCTTT. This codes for CASGLKGQEGDTEAFF.

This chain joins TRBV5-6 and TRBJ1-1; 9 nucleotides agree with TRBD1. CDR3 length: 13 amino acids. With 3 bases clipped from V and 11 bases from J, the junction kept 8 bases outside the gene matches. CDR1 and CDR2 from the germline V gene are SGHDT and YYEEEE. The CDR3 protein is CASSSRPDRGAFF. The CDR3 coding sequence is TGTGCCAGCAGCTCAAGACCAGACAGGGGGGCTTTCTTT. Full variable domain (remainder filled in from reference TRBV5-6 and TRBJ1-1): DAGVTQSPTHLIKTRGQQVTLRCSPKSGHDTVSWYQQALGQGPQFIFQYYEEEERQRGNFPDRFSGHQFPNYSSELNVNALLLGDSALYLCASSSRPDRGAFFGQGTRLTVV.

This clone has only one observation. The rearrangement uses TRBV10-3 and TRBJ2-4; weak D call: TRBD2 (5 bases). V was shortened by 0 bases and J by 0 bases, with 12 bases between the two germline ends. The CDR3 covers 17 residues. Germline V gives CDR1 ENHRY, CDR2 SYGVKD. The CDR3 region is CAISESRSEGAKNIQYF. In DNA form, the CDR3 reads TGTGCCATCAGTGAGTCGAGAAGCGAGGGAGCCAAAAACATTCAGTACTTC.

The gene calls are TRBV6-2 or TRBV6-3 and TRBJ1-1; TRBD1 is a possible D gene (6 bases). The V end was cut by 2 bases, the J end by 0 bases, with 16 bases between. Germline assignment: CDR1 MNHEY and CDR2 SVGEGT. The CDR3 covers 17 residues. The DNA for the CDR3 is TGTGCCAGCAGTTACGGGATCAGGGGCGACTTGAACACTGAAGCTTTCTTT. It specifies CASSYGIRGDLNTEAFF.

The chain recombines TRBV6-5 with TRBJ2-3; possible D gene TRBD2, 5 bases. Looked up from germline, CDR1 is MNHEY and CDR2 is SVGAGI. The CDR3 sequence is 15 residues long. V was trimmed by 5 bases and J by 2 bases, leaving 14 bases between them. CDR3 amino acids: CASSIGRRNTDTQYF. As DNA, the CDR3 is TGTGCCAGCAGTATTGGACGGAGGAACACAGATACGCAGTATTTT.

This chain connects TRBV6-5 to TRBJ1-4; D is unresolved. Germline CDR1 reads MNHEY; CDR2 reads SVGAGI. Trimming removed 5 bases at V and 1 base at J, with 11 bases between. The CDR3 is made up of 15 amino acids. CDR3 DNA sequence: TGTGCCAGCAGTCCCCGCCGGGGAACTAATGAAAAACTGTTTTTT. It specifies CASSPRRGTNEKLFF.

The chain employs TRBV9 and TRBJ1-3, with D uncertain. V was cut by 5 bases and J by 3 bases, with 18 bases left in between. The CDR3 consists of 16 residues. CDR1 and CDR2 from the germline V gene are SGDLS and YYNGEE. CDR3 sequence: CASSFSITGSGNTIYF. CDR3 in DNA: TGTGCCAGCAGTTTCTCTATTACGGGTAGTGGAAACACCATATATTTT.

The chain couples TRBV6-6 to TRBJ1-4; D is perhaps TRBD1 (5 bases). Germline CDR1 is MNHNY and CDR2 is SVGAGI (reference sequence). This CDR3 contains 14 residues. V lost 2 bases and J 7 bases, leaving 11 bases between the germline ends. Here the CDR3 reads CASSYGGAREKLFF. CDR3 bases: TGTGCCAGCAGTTACGGAGGGGCACGTGAAAAACTGTTTTTT.

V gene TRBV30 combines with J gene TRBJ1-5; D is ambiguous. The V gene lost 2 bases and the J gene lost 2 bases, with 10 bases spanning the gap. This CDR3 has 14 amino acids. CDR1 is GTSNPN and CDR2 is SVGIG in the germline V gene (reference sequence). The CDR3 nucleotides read TGTGCCTGGAGTAGCGGGAGGGGCAATCAGCCCCAGCATTTT. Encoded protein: CAWSSGRGNQPQHF.

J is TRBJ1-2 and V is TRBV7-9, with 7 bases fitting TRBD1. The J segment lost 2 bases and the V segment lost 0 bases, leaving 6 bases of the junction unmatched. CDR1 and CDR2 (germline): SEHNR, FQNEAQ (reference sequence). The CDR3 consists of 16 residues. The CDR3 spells CASSLAIGTDNYGYTF. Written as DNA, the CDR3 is TGTGCCAGCAGCTTAGCCATCGGGACAGACAACTATGGCTACACCTTC.

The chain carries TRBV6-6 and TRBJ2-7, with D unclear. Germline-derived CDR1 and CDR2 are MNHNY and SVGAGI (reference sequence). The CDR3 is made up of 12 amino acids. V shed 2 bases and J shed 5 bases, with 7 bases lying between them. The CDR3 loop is CASSYKDNEQYF. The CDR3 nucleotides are TGTGCCAGCAGTTACAAAGACAACGAGCAGTACTTC.

The CDR3 nucleotides read TGTGCCAGCAGTGAAAGCCCAGGGAATTCACCCCTCCACTTT. This sequence encodes CASSESPGNSPLHF. This chain uses TRBV6-1 with TRBJ1-6; TRBD1 is a possible D gene (5 bases). The germline gives CDR1 MNHNS, CDR2 SASEGT. Trimming took 2 bases from V and 7 from J, leaving 9 bases between them. CDR3 length equals 14 residues.

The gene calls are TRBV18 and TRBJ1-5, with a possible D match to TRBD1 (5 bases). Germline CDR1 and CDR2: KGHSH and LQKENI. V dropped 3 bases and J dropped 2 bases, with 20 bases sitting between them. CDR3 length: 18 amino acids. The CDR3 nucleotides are TGTGCCAGCTCACCTTCCCCGGGGGGACCGCTACGCAATCAGCCCCAGCATTTT. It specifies CASSPSPGGPLRNQPQHF.

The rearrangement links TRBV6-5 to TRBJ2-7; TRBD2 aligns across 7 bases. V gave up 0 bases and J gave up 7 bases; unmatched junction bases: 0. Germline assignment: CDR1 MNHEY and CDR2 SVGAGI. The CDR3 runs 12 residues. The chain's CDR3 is CASSYSGGEQYF. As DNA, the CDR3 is TGTGCCAGCAGTTACTCGGGAGGGGAGCAGTACTTC.

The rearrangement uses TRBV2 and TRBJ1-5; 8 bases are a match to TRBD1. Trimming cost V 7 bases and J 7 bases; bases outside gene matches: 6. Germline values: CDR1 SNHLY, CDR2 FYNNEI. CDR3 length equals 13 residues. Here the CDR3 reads CASTGQGLQPQHF. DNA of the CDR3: TGTGCCAGCACAGGACAGGGATTACAGCCCCAGCATTTT.

The CDR3 protein is CASSPILSGGLTDTQYF. The CDR3 nucleotides read TGTGCCAGCTCACCAATTTTGAGCGGGGGACTCACAGATACGCAGTATTTT. The chain links TRBV18 to TRBJ2-3; 8 bases are a match to TRBD2. V was clipped by 2 bases and J by 2 bases; unmatched bases: 9. The CDR3 totals 17 residues. The germline CDR1 and CDR2 sequences are KGHSH and LQKENI.

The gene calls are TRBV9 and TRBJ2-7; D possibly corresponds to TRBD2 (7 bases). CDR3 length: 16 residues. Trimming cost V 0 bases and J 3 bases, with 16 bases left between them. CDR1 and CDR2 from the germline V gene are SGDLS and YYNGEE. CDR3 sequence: CASSVGPGGGRYEQYF. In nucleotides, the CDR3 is TGTGCCAGCAGCGTAGGCCCTGGCGGGGGCCGCTACGAGCAGTACTTC.

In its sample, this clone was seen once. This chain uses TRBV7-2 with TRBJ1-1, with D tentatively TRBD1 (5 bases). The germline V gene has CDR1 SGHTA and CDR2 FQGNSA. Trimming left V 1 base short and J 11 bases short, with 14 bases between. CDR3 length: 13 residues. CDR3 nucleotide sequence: TGTGCCAGCAGCTTAGGAGGGGACTTGGGGGCTTTCTTT. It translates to CASSLGGDLGAFF.

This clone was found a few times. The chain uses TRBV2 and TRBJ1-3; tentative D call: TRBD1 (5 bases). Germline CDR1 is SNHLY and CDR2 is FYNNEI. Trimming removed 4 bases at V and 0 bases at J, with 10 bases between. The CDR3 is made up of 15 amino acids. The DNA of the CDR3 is TGTGCCAGCAGTGGGCAGACAGTCTCTGGAAACACCATATATTTT. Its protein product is CASSGQTVSGNTIYF.

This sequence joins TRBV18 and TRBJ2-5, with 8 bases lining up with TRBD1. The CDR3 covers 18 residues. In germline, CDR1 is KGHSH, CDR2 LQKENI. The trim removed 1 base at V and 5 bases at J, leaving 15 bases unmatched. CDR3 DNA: TGTGCCAGCTCACCACTGGCAGGGGGCGCGGGCATCCAGGAGACCCAGTACTTC. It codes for CASSPLAGGAGIQETQYF.

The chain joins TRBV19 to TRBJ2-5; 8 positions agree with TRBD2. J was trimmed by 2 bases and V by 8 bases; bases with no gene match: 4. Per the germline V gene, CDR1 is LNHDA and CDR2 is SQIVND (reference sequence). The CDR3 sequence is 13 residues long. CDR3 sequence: CASLASGQETQYF. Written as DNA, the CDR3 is TGTGCCAGTTTGGCTAGCGGGCAAGAGACCCAGTACTTC.